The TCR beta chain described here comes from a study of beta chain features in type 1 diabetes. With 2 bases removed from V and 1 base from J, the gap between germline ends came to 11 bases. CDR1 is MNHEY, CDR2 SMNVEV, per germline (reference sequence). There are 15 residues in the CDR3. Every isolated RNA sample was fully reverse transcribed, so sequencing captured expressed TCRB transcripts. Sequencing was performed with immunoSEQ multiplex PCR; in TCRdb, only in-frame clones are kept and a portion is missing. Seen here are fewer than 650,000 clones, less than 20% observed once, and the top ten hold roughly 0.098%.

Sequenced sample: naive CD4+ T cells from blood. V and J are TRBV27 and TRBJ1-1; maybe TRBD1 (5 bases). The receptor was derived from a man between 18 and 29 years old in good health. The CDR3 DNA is TGTGCCAGCAGTTTAGTCAGGGTAAGGAACACTGAAGCTTTCTTT. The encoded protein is CASSLVRVRNTEAFF.